Presented here are 29 T cell receptor beta chains from one specimen sequenced in a study of siplizumab effects on memory and regulatory T cells. Over a period of under 7 days at 37 degrees C, the mixed lymphocyte reaction cells were cocultured. Antigens of these TCRs are unknown. Profiling relied on immunoSEQ multiplex PCR, and the TCRdb table lists in-frame clones only, not all of them. The profile shows about 15,000 clones, around 41% of them singletons. Sequenced material: CFSE-low (dividing) CD4+ T cells sorted from an allogeneic mixed lymphocyte reaction. These TCRs come from a human donor in good health; the cells came from an allogeneic mixed lymphocyte reaction. Some clones in this sample may be carry-over from other donors' samples.

The CDR3 bases are TGTGCCAGCAGCTTGACTAGCGGAACCTACGAGCAGTACTTC. It encodes CASSLTSGTYEQYF. The chain recombines TRBV11-2 with TRBJ2-7, with 9 positions matching TRBD2. Unmatched junction bases numbered 2, after V lost 3 bases and J lost 2 bases. The germline V gene encodes CDR1 SGHAT and CDR2 FQNNGV. This CDR3 contains 14 residues.

This clone was counted a few times. The genes are TRBV19 and TRBJ1-4; D perhaps matches TRBD1 (6 bases). The CDR3 runs 24 residues. V gave up 0 bases and J gave up 0 bases, with 32 bases separating them. Germline V gene data show CDR1 as LNHDA and CDR2 as SQIVND (reference sequence). The CDR3, as DNA: TGTGCCAGTAGTATAGACCGGGTAACCGTCCCCGGGGGGGCGCGAATTGCAACTAATGAAAAACTGTTTTTT. Encoded protein: CASSIDRVTVPGGARIATNEKLFF.

The chain uses TRBV15 and TRBJ1-5; TRBD1 is a possible D gene (5 bases). This CDR3 region has 14 residues. CDR1 is LNHNV, CDR2 YYDKDF, per germline (reference sequence). Deletions cut 1 base from V and 5 bases from J, with 9 bases between. The CDR3 sequence: CATSRGRGDQPQHF. CDR3 sequence (DNA): TGTGCCACCAGCAGAGGGCGAGGGGATCAGCCCCAGCATTTT.

The chain combines TRBV9 with TRBJ2-1; 9 bases are a match to TRBD1. The germline CDR1 and CDR2 sequences are SGDLS and YYNGEE. V lost 7 bases to trimming and J lost 6 bases; unmatched junction nucleotides: 11. CDR3 length: 15 residues. For the CDR3, the DNA is TGTGCCAGCTCCTCGCGACAGGGGGGTGGCAATGAGCAGTTCTTC. Protein: CASSSRQGGGNEQFF.

The rearrangement joins TRBV19 to TRBJ2-7; no clear D gene. The germline V gene has CDR1 LNHDA and CDR2 SQIVND (reference sequence). The CDR3 length is 11 residues. V lost 8 bases and J 3 bases, leaving 8 bases between the germline ends. CDR3 amino acids: CASGRYYEQYF. DNA of the CDR3: TGTGCCAGTGGACGATACTACGAGCAGTACTTC.

This clone was seen once. Other DNA sequences of this sample code for an identical CDR3. The chain recombines TRBV6-5 with TRBJ2-7, with D possibly called TRBD1 or TRBD2 (5 bases each). Trimming removed 0 bases from V and 2 bases from J, with 11 bases in between. The CDR3 has 15 amino acids. Germline CDR1 MNHEY, CDR2 SVGAGI. In DNA, the CDR3 is TGTGCCAGCAGTTACTCGCGGCCGGGGCCCTACGAGCAGTACTTC. It is translated as CASSYSRPGPYEQYF.

The chain joins TRBV10-3 to TRBJ2-5; maybe TRBD2 (5 bases). This CDR3 has 15 amino acids. The V gene lost 0 bases and the J gene lost 1 base, with 9 bases spanning the gap. The germline gives CDR1 ENHRY, CDR2 SYGVKD. The CDR3 DNA reads TGTGCCATCAGTGAGTCTGAACTAGTCCAAGAGACCCAGTACTTC. Encoded protein: CAISESELVQETQYF.

This clone was seen more than once but under ten times. V gene TRBV5-8 combines with J gene TRBJ2-7; possibly TRBD1 or TRBD2 for D (5 bases each). V was clipped by 4 bases and J by 0 bases, with 23 bases between them. The CDR3 has 18 amino acids. Germline assignment: CDR1 SGHTS and CDR2 YDEGEE. CDR3 sequence: CASSTSGTTATRSYEQYF. DNA of the CDR3: TGTGCCAGCAGCACCTCCGGGACGACCGCAACCCGCTCCTACGAGCAGTACTTC.

V usage is TRBV9 and J usage is TRBJ2-3; D perhaps matches TRBD2 (6 bases). This CDR3 contains 14 residues. Looked up from germline, CDR1 is SGDLS and CDR2 is YYNGEE. Trimming pared 0 bases from V and 1 base from J, leaving 6 bases between. As DNA, the CDR3 is TGTGCCAGCAGCGTAGCTAGCGGCACAGATACGCAGTATTTT. Its translation is CASSVASGTDTQYF.

DNA for the CDR3: TGTGCCAGCATCTTCCAGGGAGCGGGCACTGAAGCTTTCTTT. This translates into CASIFQGAGTEAFF. V is TRBV2 and J is TRBJ1-1, with D perhaps matching TRBD1 (5 bases). Trimming pared 7 bases from V and 4 bases from J, leaving 16 bases between. The CDR3 contains 14 residues. Germline CDR1 SNHLY, CDR2 FYNNEI.

In this sample, this clone turned up a few times. The V call is TRBV5-5, the J call TRBJ2-1, with a possible D match to TRBD2 (5 bases). CDR1 is SGHKS, CDR2 YYEKEE, per germline (reference sequence). V lost 4 bases, J lost 9 bases, and 23 bases lay in between. The CDR3 loop spans 16 amino acids. CDR3 nucleotides: TGTGCCAGCAGCCTGTCAATGGTAGCGATCAACAGTGAGCAGTTCTTC. Protein: CASSLSMVAINSEQFF.

The chain recombines TRBV18 with TRBJ1-1, with TRBD1 matching 7 bases. Germline V gene lookup returns CDR1 KGHSH and CDR2 LQKENI. The CDR3 has 12 residues. V shed 7 bases and J 4 bases; nucleotides not matched to a gene: 3. The CDR3 loop is CASWQGGTEAFF. The CDR3 nucleotides are TGTGCCAGCTGGCAGGGGGGCACTGAAGCTTTCTTT. The full variable domain, rest sourced from reference TRBV18 and TRBJ1-1, is NAGVMQNPRHLVRRRGQEARLRCSPMKGHSHVYWYRQLPEEGLKFMVYLQKENIIDESGMPKERFSAEFPKEGPSILRIQQVVRGDSAAYFCASWQGGTEAFFGQGTRLTVV.

This clone has more than one count but fewer than ten. The chain joins TRBV12-5 to TRBJ1-2; 9 bases are shared with TRBD1. The length of the CDR3 is 14 residues. Trimming took 3 bases from V and 7 from J; bases not matched to a gene: 6. CDR1 LGHNT and CDR2 FRNRAP come from the germline V gene. CDR3 protein: CASGLKTGGFGYTF. The CDR3 DNA reads as TGTGCTAGTGGTTTAAAGACAGGGGGGTTTGGCTACACCTTC.

The CDR3, as DNA: TGTGCCAGCAGCCAGGGACTAGCGGGAGGGCGAGAAGAGTTCTTC. The encoded protein is CASSQGLAGGREEFF. The V gene is TRBV14, the J gene TRBJ2-1; the match to TRBD2 covers 16 bases. The germline gives CDR1 SGHDN, CDR2 FVKESK. Losses at the gene ends were 3 bases for V and 14 bases for J; bases not matched to a gene: 7. The CDR3 runs to 15 residues.

The chain is built from TRBV11-2 and TRBJ2-3; 10 bases line up with TRBD1. After removal of 5 bases from V and 1 base from J, the junction contained 9 bases not matched to a gene. Germline V gives CDR1 SGHAT, CDR2 FQNNGV. This CDR3 has 17 amino acids. The CDR3 DNA follows: TGTGCCAGCAGCCTCGCCGGGACAGGGGCAGGCACAGATACGCAGTATTTT. Its translation: CASSLAGTGAGTDTQYF.

This CDR3 is CASSRPGQRGTEAFF. As DNA, the CDR3 is TGTGCCAGCAGTCGACCGGGACAGCGGGGCACTGAAGCTTTCTTT. The V gene is TRBV6-6, the J gene TRBJ1-1; 7 positions agree with TRBD1. Losses at the gene ends were 5 bases for V and 4 bases for J; bases not matched to a gene: 10. The CDR3 contains 15 residues. CDR1 is MNHNY, CDR2 SVGAGI, per germline (reference sequence).

V gene TRBV6-6 combines with J gene TRBJ1-1, with 9 positions matching TRBD1. This CDR3 spans 15 amino acids. V dropped 6 bases and J dropped 1; count of bases not matched to a gene: 6. Germline V gene data show CDR1 as MNHNY and CDR2 as SVGAGI (reference sequence). Here the CDR3 reads CASSLQGATNTEAFF. The CDR3 bases are TGTGCCAGCAGCCTACAGGGGGCTACGAACACTGAAGCTTTCTTT.

The chain carries TRBV5-4 and TRBJ1-2; D remains unclear. This CDR3 is built from 16 residues. From germline, CDR1 is SGHNT and CDR2 YYREEE (reference sequence). V dropped 4 bases and J dropped 0 bases, with 16 bases sitting between them. The CDR3: CASSPDGVGANYGYTF. DNA of the CDR3: TGTGCCAGCAGCCCAGACGGGGTCGGAGCTAACTATGGCTACACCTTC.

The table lists this clone with a few counts. The chain combines TRBV6-5 with TRBJ2-1; D is undetermined. V shed 4 bases and J shed 0 bases, with 13 bases lying between them. CDR1 is MNHEY, CDR2 SVGAGI, per germline. CDR3 length equals 16 residues. This chain's CDR3 is CASSFQTTSSYNEQFF. CDR3 nucleotide sequence: TGTGCCAGCAGTTTCCAGACCACCAGCTCCTACAATGAGCAGTTCTTC.

This clone has a count of ten or more. The chain links TRBV5-5 to TRBJ1-1; possible D gene TRBD1, 5 bases. The CDR3 has 14 residues. The V and J ends lost 3 bases and 1 base respectively, with 10 bases between them. Looked up from germline, CDR1 is SGHKS and CDR2 is YYEKEE (reference sequence). CDR3: CASSWDGPNTEAFF. CDR3 bases: TGTGCCAGCAGCTGGGACGGCCCGAACACTGAAGCTTTCTTT.

Judged by abundance, this clone is medium-sized. This chain connects TRBV6-5 to TRBJ2-1; D not certain. CDR1 is MNHEY, CDR2 SVGAGI, per germline. V lost 6 bases, J lost 7 bases, and 16 bases lay in between. The CDR3 runs to 14 residues. The CDR3 region has the DNA TGTGCCAGCAGCCCGACCCACCTAGTAAATGAGCAGTTCTTC. Translating it yields CASSPTHLVNEQFF.

This clone was counted between two and nine times. V is TRBV9 and J is TRBJ2-1; weak D call: TRBD2 (6 bases). V was trimmed by 0 bases and J by 2 bases, leaving 9 bases between them. The CDR3 spans 15 residues. CDR1 SGDLS and CDR2 YYNGEE come from the germline V gene. CDR3 DNA: TGTGCCAGCAGCGTAGGCGGGACCACCTACAATGAGCAGTTCTTC. It yields the protein CASSVGGTTYNEQFF.

The V and J genes are TRBV7-3 and TRBJ2-5; 10 positions agree with TRBD1. This CDR3 contains 14 residues. CDR1 SGHTA and CDR2 FQGTGA come from the germline V gene. V lost 5 bases to trimming and J lost 5 bases; unmatched junction nucleotides: 5. The CDR3 protein is CASSQTGGAETQYF. For the CDR3, the DNA is TGTGCCAGCAGCCAGACAGGGGGCGCGGAGACCCAGTACTTC.

This clone was detected a few times. This chain links TRBV7-9 with TRBJ1-5; D gene ambiguous. Germline CDR1 is SEHNR and CDR2 is FQNEAQ (reference sequence). The CDR3 length is 18 residues. V lost 5 bases and J 2 bases, leaving 22 bases between the germline ends. The CDR3 bases are TGTGCCAGCAGCAGCGCCGGGCCGAAATTGGCCGGCAATCAGCCCCAGCATTTT. Its translation is CASSSAGPKLAGNQPQHF.

This clone was observed a few times. The J gene is TRBJ2-7, the V gene TRBV11-2; D is unresolved. Germline CDR1 is SGHAT and CDR2 is FQNNGV. V lost 0 bases to trimming and J lost 0 bases, with 9 bases between them. The CDR3 length is 15 residues. The DNA for the CDR3 is TGTGCCAGCAGCTTAGAAACGGGTAACTCCTACGAGCAGTACTTC. Translation: CASSLETGNSYEQYF.

This chain uses TRBV14 with TRBJ2-2, with D unresolved. V lost 0 bases, J lost 5 bases, and 10 bases lay in between. CDR3 length: 15 residues. The germline CDR1 and CDR2 sequences are SGHDN and FVKESK. CDR3 sequence: CASSQDLSRTGELFF. The CDR3 DNA follows: TGTGCCAGCAGCCAAGATCTGTCGAGGACCGGGGAGCTGTTTTTT.

The CDR3, as DNA: TGTGCCAGCAGCCAAGAACGCGGCGGATCTCATGAGCAGTTCTTC. Its translation: CASSQERGGSHEQFF. This sequence joins TRBV4-2 and TRBJ2-1; no reliable D call. There are 15 residues in the CDR3. Per the germline V gene, CDR1 is LGHNA and CDR2 is YNFKEQ. The V end lost 0 bases, the J end lost 8 bases, and 14 bases lay between the germline ends.

The V call is TRBV9, the J call TRBJ1-1; D is ambiguous. The CDR3 consists of 13 residues. Per the germline V gene, CDR1 is SGDLS and CDR2 is YYNGEE. Trimming removed 4 bases from V and 6 bases from J, with 13 bases in between. The CDR3 here is CASSPRTSSEAFF. For the CDR3, the DNA is TGTGCCAGCAGCCCCAGAACGTCGTCTGAAGCTTTCTTT.

This clone is judged medium-sized. The V gene is TRBV10-1, the J gene TRBJ2-1; 12 bases align to TRBD2. V dropped 0 bases and J dropped 7; count of bases not matched to a gene: 4. Per the germline V gene, CDR1 is WNHNN and CDR2 is SYGVQD (reference sequence). The CDR3 loop spans 16 amino acids. The CDR3 DNA is TGCGCCAGCAGTGAGTCGCTAGCGGGAGGGTTTAATGAGCAGTTCTTC. The encoded protein is CASSESLAGGFNEQFF.